The present entry profiles one TCR beta chain with its context. The antigen is not known. The entry originates in a study of cytomegalovirus exposure and HLA in healthy donors. Study details: Early on, a data release was issued that held approximately 92 million unique TCRs from HLA-typed donors. Points from the study as a whole: Later analysis reportedly placed an Asian-associated ancestry cluster below the approximately 650-donor mean in N-insertions.

PCR involved 60 Vbeta and 13 Jbeta primers. This table comes from immunoSEQ multiplex PCR, and its TCRdb copy is limited to in-frame clones, with some not included. The table lists 90,000 to 130,000 clones, approximately 80% of them singletons. CDR3 length equals 14 residues. V gave up 8 bases and J gave up 4 bases; unmatched junction bases: 7. Per the germline V gene, CDR1 is LNHDA and CDR2 is SQIVND (reference sequence). The specimen sequenced was PBMCs. The TCR comes from a woman in her thirties in good health and CMV-seronegative. The chain combines TRBV19 with TRBJ1-4, with 7 nucleotides matching TRBD1. DNA of the CDR3: TGTGCCAGTGCGCAGACAGGGCTTAATGAAAAACTGTTTTTT. It specifies CASAQTGLNEKLFF. Drawing the rest from reference TRBV19 and TRBJ1-4, the complete variable domain is DGGITQSPKYLFRKEGQNVTLSCEQNLNHDAMYWYRQDPGQGLRLIYYSQIVNDFQKGDIAEGYSVSREKKESFPLTVTSAQKNPTAFYLCASAQTGLNEKLFFGSGTQLSVL.